This TCR beta chain was recovered during a study of T cell changes during pregnancy in multiple sclerosis. The length of the CDR3 is 13 residues. Deletions cut 2 bases from V and 8 bases from J, with 9 bases between. Per germline, CDR1 SGHAT and CDR2 FQNNGV. Clones were sequenced by immunoSEQ multiplex PCR, and TCRdb holds only the in-frame ones, with some missing. The sample has about 53,000 clones; 80% to 95% are singletons. The gene calls are TRBV11-2 and TRBJ2-2, with D unresolved. The source of this sequence is a female donor with multiple sclerosis, enrolled in a pregnancy study. The sample in question was CD4+ T cells from peripheral blood mononuclear cells, obtained in the third trimester of pregnancy. The CDR3 region has the DNA TGTGCCAGCAGCTTATCCGCGGAAGGGGAGCTGTTTTTT. This translates into CASSLSAEGELFF.